This TCR beta chain was retrieved from a study of beta chain features in type 1 diabetes. General study points: Over-representation of high TCR-expressing cells was a possible consequence of cDNA sequencing.

Expressed TCRB transcripts were sequenced because the isolated RNA had all been reverse transcribed beforehand. Using immunoSEQ multiplex PCR, the repertoire was profiled, and TCRdb retains in-frame clones only, with some absent. The sample has under 350,000 clones; about 7.8% are singletons. This clone was picked up a small number of times. The antigen remains unidentified. The CDR3 extends over 13 amino acids. The ends lost 5 bases at V and 7 bases at J; junction bases unmatched: 5. Germline V gene lookup returns CDR1 SGHAT and CDR2 FQNNGV. The chain joins TRBV11-2 to TRBJ2-3; 8 nucleotides align to TRBD1. Sequenced input: central memory CD4+ T cells from blood. The origin of this receptor is a woman aged 18-35 years in good health. The CDR3: CASSSDRGNTQYF. The CDR3, as DNA: TGTGCCAGCAGCAGTGACAGGGGCAATACGCAGTATTTT.